The entry below gives a single T cell receptor (beta chain) sequence along with its context. Source study methods: Estimation of nucleated cell counts was performed using reference gene primer amplification. TCRdb keeps only in-frame clones here, not all; method: immunoSEQ multiplex PCR. V, J and clone size are taken as reported in that table, and D and trimming were inferred from the DNA itself. The repertoire holds fewer than 250,000 clones, roughly 81% seen once, with more than 0.75% in the top ten. This entry comes from a study of blood T cell repertoires in COVID-19. Study context: From the United States, Italy and Spain came samples of acute and convalescent COVID-19. The analysed material was cDNA or gDNA that came from T cells, B-cell-depleted T cells, or PBMCs.

The germline V and J ends were trimmed by 3 bases and 7 bases, with 16 bases remaining between them. Germline loops: CDR1 SGHTA, CDR2 FQGNSA. CDR3 length equals 16 residues. The sequencing sample was made of peripheral blood. This clonotype was sampled from a middle-aged man with acute or convalescent COVID-19. The rearrangement uses TRBV7-2 and TRBJ1-6, with a weak D call TRBD1 (6 bases). This chain's CDR3 is CASSFPNLRGNSPLHF. Written as DNA, the CDR3 is TGTGCCAGCAGCTTCCCCAATCTAAGGGGGAATTCACCCCTCCACTTT.